Below, 5 T cell receptor beta chains from the same sample are listed, as sequenced in a study of beta chain features in type 1 diabetes. The antigens these receptors bind are not known. Study-wide results and limits: All four CD4+ subsets from Type 1 diabetes patients carried moderately but significantly shorter TCRB CDR3s.

Expressed TCRB transcripts got sequenced, as all isolated RNA was reverse transcribed. Libraries were prepared by immunoSEQ multiplex PCR; TCRdb keeps only in-frame clonotypes and omits some of them. The sample contains about 160,000 clones, around 8.6% of which appear only once. Specimen: central memory CD4+ T cells from blood. These receptors were taken from a woman younger than 35 with type 1 diabetes.

The gene calls are TRBV4-3 and TRBJ1-3, with D maybe TRBD1 (5 bases). V lost 2 bases and J 1 base, leaving 9 bases between the germline ends. The germline CDR1 and CDR2 sequences are LGHNA and YSLEER. The CDR3 covers 15 residues. For the CDR3, the DNA is TGCGCCAGCAGCCAATGGCCAGGGTCTGGAAACACCATATATTTT. It codes for CASSQWPGSGNTIYF.

This clone was counted only a few times. The rearrangement links TRBV5-6 to TRBJ1-2; the match to TRBD1 covers 7 bases. The V and J ends lost 0 bases and 7 bases, in that order; junction bases with no gene match: 6. The length of the CDR3 is 14 residues. The germline V gene encodes CDR1 SGHDT and CDR2 YYEEEE. This chain's CDR3 is CASSLDRGLSGYTF. The CDR3 coding sequence is TGTGCCAGCAGCTTGGACAGGGGTTTGAGTGGCTACACCTTC.

This rearrangement joins TRBV7-3 to TRBJ2-1, with TRBD2 matching 10 bases. The CDR3 extends over 14 amino acids. The germline V gene encodes CDR1 SGHTA and CDR2 FQGTGA. The trim removed 3 bases at V and 5 bases at J, leaving 1 base unmatched. The CDR3 protein is CASSFLAGDNEQFF. CDR3 nucleotides: TGTGCCAGCAGCTTCCTAGCGGGGGACAATGAGCAGTTCTTC.

This chain connects TRBV5-6 to TRBJ2-1, with 11 bases identical to TRBD2. The CDR3 is 15 residues long. V lost 4 bases to trimming and J lost 9 bases; unmatched junction nucleotides: 9. From germline, CDR1 is SGHDT and CDR2 YYEEEE. The CDR3 sequence is CASSVPGLAAREQFF. The CDR3 DNA reads as TGTGCCAGCAGCGTGCCGGGACTAGCGGCCCGTGAGCAGTTCTTC.

V usage is TRBV4-1 and J usage is TRBJ2-7, with 10 positions matching TRBD1. The J segment lost 2 bases and the V segment lost 6 bases, leaving 10 bases of the junction unmatched. The germline CDR1 and CDR2 sequences are MGHRA and YSYEKL. The CDR3 has 16 residues. CDR3 bases: TGCGCCAGCAGTCCAAGGACCGGGACAGGGGCCTACGAGCAGTACTTC. It encodes CASSPRTGTGAYEQYF.